A single sample gave rise to the 16 T cell receptor beta chains below, sequenced in a study of blood T cell repertoires in COVID-19. Measured with immunoSEQ multiplex PCR; TCRdb has only the in-frame clones, and not every one. This table holds some 210,000 clones, about 90% found once. The specimen sequenced was peripheral blood. The receptors originated from a man in his fifties or sixties with COVID-19, enrolled during active disease.

The chain combines TRBV28 with TRBJ1-6; D remains unclear. The germline gives CDR1 MDHEN, CDR2 SYDVKM. The CDR3 extends over 13 amino acids. V was cut by 4 bases and J by 11 bases, with 12 bases left in between. DNA for the CDR3: TGTGCCAGCAGTTCCCTCCTCCGGGCACCCCTCCACTTT. This encodes CASSSLLRAPLHF.

This chain links TRBV4-1 with TRBJ2-5, with D perhaps matching TRBD2 (5 bases). The CDR3 is 15 residues long. Trimming stripped 0 bases from V and 4 bases from J, with 12 bases between. Germline CDR1 reads MGHRA; CDR2 reads YSYEKL. CDR3 in DNA: TGCGCCAGCAGCCAAGATTTTACTAGACTAGAGACCCAGTACTTC. It codes for CASSQDFTRLETQYF.

This rearrangement joins TRBV30 to TRBJ2-3; D gene ambiguous. Deletions cut 3 bases from V and 8 bases from J, with 12 bases between. CDR3 size: 12 residues. Looked up from germline, CDR1 is GTSNPN and CDR2 is SVGIG (reference sequence). The CDR3 DNA sequence: TGTGCCTGGAGACTATCCGCTGGTACGCAGTATTTT. It encodes CAWRLSAGTQYF.

The J gene is TRBJ1-5, the V gene TRBV11-2, with 7 bases aligning to TRBD1. The V gene end was trimmed by 5 bases and the J gene end by 10 bases; junction bases not matched to a gene: 11. CDR3 length: 14 residues. CDR1 SGHAT and CDR2 FQNNGV come from the germline V gene. CDR3 coding DNA: TGTGCCAGCAGCCTACGGGACAGCCTAGATCCCCAGCATTTT. It yields the protein CASSLRDSLDPQHF.

The genes are TRBV18 and TRBJ2-3; possible D gene TRBD2, 5 bases. This CDR3 region has 15 residues. Deletions cut 1 base from V and 4 bases from J, with 12 bases between. Germline-derived CDR1 and CDR2 are KGHSH and LQKENI. The CDR3, as DNA: TGTGCCAGCTCACCACAGGGAAGCGGTCCAGATACGCAGTATTTT. This sequence encodes CASSPQGSGPDTQYF.

This clone was detected once. The chain links TRBV11-2 to TRBJ2-7, with D possibly matching TRBD1 (5 bases). CDR3 length: 17 residues. CDR1 SGHAT and CDR2 FQNNGV come from the germline V gene. V gave up 2 bases and J gave up 4 bases, with 21 bases separating them. CDR3 loop: CASSLLVGLGSEYEQYF. CDR3 coding DNA: TGTGCCAGCAGCTTATTAGTGGGGCTAGGCTCGGAATACGAGCAGTACTTC.

This clone was seen just once. The chain employs TRBV3-1 (or the pseudogene TRBV3-2) and TRBJ1-5, with D uncertain. V gave up 5 bases and J gave up 2 bases, with 4 bases separating them. Germline V gene sequence: CDR1 LGHDT, CDR2 YNNKEL (reference sequence). This CDR3 contains 12 residues. The CDR3 loop reads CASSGGNQPQHF. CDR3 nucleotide sequence: TGTGCCAGCAGCGGAGGCAATCAGCCCCAGCATTTT.

This chain joins TRBV7-9 and TRBJ2-7, with 7 bases lining up with TRBD1. There are 14 residues in the CDR3. Germline V lookup: CDR1 SEHNR, CDR2 FQNEAQ (reference sequence). V trimming: 6 bases; J trimming: 8 bases; junction bases outside the gene matches: 13. CDR3 residues: CASRPTGISSQQYF. Here the CDR3 DNA reads TGTGCCAGCAGGCCGACAGGGATTTCGTCGCAGCAGTACTTC.

The chain is built from TRBV10-1 and TRBJ1-2; 7 nucleotides match TRBD1. J lost 5 bases, V lost 2 bases, and 2 bases had no gene match. CDR3 length: 13 residues. CDR1 and CDR2 from the germline V gene are WNHNN and SYGVQD (reference sequence). CDR3 in amino acids: CASSEGTAYGYTF. CDR3 coding DNA: TGCGCCAGCAGTGAGGGGACAGCATATGGCTACACCTTC.

Only one count was recorded for this clone. The chain joins TRBV2 to TRBJ2-1; D not resolved. Trimming removed 6 bases at V and 4 bases at J, with 4 bases between. From germline, CDR1 is SNHLY and CDR2 FYNNEI. The CDR3 is 11 amino acids. CDR3 sequence (DNA): TGTGCCAGCAGCCAATACAATGAGCAGTTCTTC. The encoded protein is CASSQYNEQFF.

The chain links TRBV7-9 to TRBJ1-3; possibly TRBD1 for D (5 bases). Per the germline V gene, CDR1 is SEHNR and CDR2 is FQNEAQ (reference sequence). The CDR3 is 14 residues long. V was trimmed by 5 bases and J by 0 bases, leaving 8 bases between them. The CDR3 DNA reads TGTGCCAGCAGCCGCGACAGCTCTGGAAACACCATATATTTT. This sequence encodes CASSRDSSGNTIYF.

Only one count was recorded for this clone. This chain links TRBV11-3 with TRBJ2-2; TRBD2 matches at 14 bases. CDR3 size: 18 residues. V lost 5 bases, J lost 4 bases, and 9 bases stayed unmatched. The germline V gene has CDR1 SGHNT and CDR2 YENEEA. The CDR3 DNA is TGTGCCAGCAGCGCCCGACTAGCGGGAGGGCCCTCCACCGGGGAGCTGTTTTTT. It yields the protein CASSARLAGGPSTGELFF.

The J gene is TRBJ2-3, the V gene TRBV7-3; 8 positions agree with TRBD1. This CDR3 contains 15 residues. Germline V lookup: CDR1 SGHTA, CDR2 FQGTGA. V was clipped by 6 bases and J by 1 base; unmatched bases: 6. CDR3 coding DNA: TGTGCCAGCAGTTACCAGGGGGCCCGCACAGATACGCAGTATTTT. Translation: CASSYQGARTDTQYF.

In this sample, this clone turned up once. The chain's CDR3 is CASSLDGQGRTYNSPLHF. As DNA, the CDR3 is TGTGCCAGTAGTCTCGATGGACAGGGAAGGACCTATAATTCACCCCTCCACTTT. This chain joins TRBV19 and TRBJ1-6, with 8 bases aligning to TRBD1. The length of the CDR3 is 18 residues. V shed 5 bases and J 2 bases; nucleotides not matched to a gene: 11. Germline V gene sequence: CDR1 LNHDA, CDR2 SQIVND (reference sequence).

The gene calls are TRBV5-1 and TRBJ1-1; the D gene is possibly TRBD1 (6 bases). CDR1 is SGHRS and CDR2 is YFSETQ in the germline V gene. The CDR3 covers 14 residues. Trimming shortened V by 3 bases and J by 2 bases, and 11 bases separated the two germline ends. The CDR3 coding sequence is TGCGCCAGCAGCTCAGGACAGCCTAACACTGAAGCTTTCTTT. Translated: CASSSGQPNTEAFF.

V usage is TRBV7-9 and J usage is TRBJ2-3; D unclear. This CDR3 is 12 amino acids long. From germline, CDR1 is SEHNR and CDR2 FQNEAQ (reference sequence). V was shortened by 5 bases and J by 6 bases, with 9 bases between the two germline ends. The DNA of the CDR3 is TGTGCCAGCAGCGTTTCTACGGATACGCAGTATTTT. Residues: CASSVSTDTQYF.